One and the same sample provided the 12 T cell receptor beta chains below, sequenced in a study of blood T cell repertoires in COVID-19. TCRdb's copy holds only in-frame clones and misses some; the assay was immunoSEQ multiplex PCR. The sample records 150,000 to 200,000 clones, 80% being singletons. Input material: peripheral blood. The source of these receptors is a man between 65 and 80 years old with active or convalescent COVID-19.

The rearrangement uses TRBV21-1 and TRBJ2-3; whether TRBD2, the table's D call, matches the DNA was not checked. TRBV21-1 is a listed pseudogene. The CDR3 runs to 19 residues. The CDR3 loop is CASSQSPAPGRVSTDTQYF. CDR3 in DNA: TGTGCCAGCAGCCAATCCCCCGCCCCCGGGAGAGTGAGCACAGATACGCAGTATTTT.

This chain joins TRBV11-3 and TRBJ1-5; 9 bases match TRBD1. The CDR3 is made up of 18 amino acids. V was pared by 3 bases and J by 0 bases, with 9 bases of the junction left unmatched. Germline-derived CDR1 and CDR2 are SGHNT and YENEEA. The CDR3, as DNA: TGTGCCAGCAGCTTTTGGACAGGGGCCCCGTATAGCAATCAGCCCCAGCATTTT. Translating it yields CASSFWTGAPYSNQPQHF.

In its sample, this clone was seen a few times. J is TRBJ2-5 and V is TRBV18; 7 nucleotides agree with TRBD2. V lost 2 bases to trimming and J lost 2 bases; unmatched junction nucleotides: 11. The germline V gene has CDR1 KGHSH and CDR2 LQKENI. The CDR3 spans 17 residues. CDR3 in DNA: TGTGCCAGCTCACCAACGGTACGCGGGAGCCAACAAGAGACCCAGTACTTC. Amino acids: CASSPTVRGSQQETQYF.

The chain carries TRBV7-9 and TRBJ1-5, with 11 bases identical to TRBD1. The V gene end was trimmed by 5 bases and the J gene end by 7 bases; junction bases not matched to a gene: 7. Germline V gives CDR1 SEHNR, CDR2 FQNEAQ (reference sequence). CDR3 length: 15 residues. This CDR3 is CASSTGQGDGQPQHF. The CDR3 region has the DNA TGTGCCAGCAGCACGGGACAGGGGGACGGGCAGCCCCAGCATTTT.

The rearrangement links TRBV6-1 to TRBJ1-2; TRBD1 matches at 9 bases. The V and J ends lost 8 bases and 6 bases, in that order; junction bases with no gene match: 10. Germline loops: CDR1 MNHNS, CDR2 SASEGT. The CDR3 has 14 amino acids. CDR3 residues: CASGWDRVLDGYTF. The CDR3 nucleotides read TGTGCCAGCGGCTGGGACAGGGTCCTTGATGGCTACACCTTC.

The chain links TRBV27 to TRBJ2-7, with a weak D call TRBD1 (6 bases). Trimming removed 4 bases at V and 2 bases at J, with 12 bases between. Germline V gene data show CDR1 as MNHEY and CDR2 as SMNVEV (reference sequence). This CDR3 is built from 14 residues. The CDR3 DNA reads as TGTGCCAGCAGTTCTCAGACAGGTACCTACGAGCAGTACTTC. Translated: CASSSQTGTYEQYF.

This clone was seen a handful of times. The gene calls are TRBV2 and TRBJ2-7; possible D gene TRBD2, 5 bases. The ends were cut back, 6 bases at V and 5 bases at J, with 17 bases in the middle. The CDR3 runs 14 residues. Per the germline V gene, CDR1 is SNHLY and CDR2 is FYNNEI. CDR3: CASRSGPAPNEQYF. The CDR3 bases are TGTGCCAGCAGGAGCGGCCCCGCCCCAAACGAGCAGTACTTC.

The DNA for the CDR3 is TGTGCCAGCAGTGCAGGGTTTTCCTACAATGAGCAGTTCTTC. It translates to CASSAGFSYNEQFF. The chain recombines TRBV6-1 with TRBJ2-1; TRBD1 is a possible D gene (5 bases). The CDR3 extends over 14 amino acids. Germline CDR1 is MNHNS and CDR2 is SASEGT. V lost 4 bases and J 1 base, leaving 8 bases between the germline ends.

The CDR3: CASSQDWQMDSPLHF. The CDR3 bases are TGCGCCAGCAGCCAAGACTGGCAGATGGATTCACCCCTCCACTTT. The chain couples TRBV4-3 to TRBJ1-6; D not certain. V lost 0 bases to trimming and J lost 8 bases, with 11 bases between them. Germline values: CDR1 LGHNA, CDR2 YSLEER. The CDR3 is 15 amino acids.

The CDR3 sequence: CACTRLAGGSNEKLFF. In DNA, the CDR3 is TGTGCCTGCACTAGACTCGCAGGGGGATCTAATGAAAAACTGTTTTTT. The gene calls are TRBV30 and TRBJ1-4, with TRBD1 matching over 7 bases. The junction had 13 bases not matched to a gene; V was cut back by 6 bases and J by 3 bases. The CDR3 is made up of 16 amino acids. Germline loops: CDR1 GTSNPN, CDR2 SVGIG (reference sequence).

This rearrangement joins TRBV5-1 to TRBJ2-5; 9 nucleotides line up with TRBD2. CDR3 length: 15 amino acids. Germline V gene data show CDR1 as SGHRS and CDR2 as YFSETQ. The ends lost 4 bases at V and 5 bases at J; junction bases unmatched: 9. As DNA, the CDR3 is TGCGCCAGCAGCAACGGGACTAGCAGAGGGGAGACCCAGTACTTC. Translated, it gives CASSNGTSRGETQYF.

This chain joins TRBV6-5 and TRBJ1-5; 7 nucleotides match TRBD1. J gave up 5 bases and V 5 bases, and 6 bases lay outside the gene matches. CDR3 size: 14 residues. Germline V gives CDR1 MNHEY, CDR2 SVGAGI. Here the CDR3 DNA reads TGTGCCAGCAGTCCGGGACAGCCACATCAGCCCCAGCATTTT. Residues: CASSPGQPHQPQHF.